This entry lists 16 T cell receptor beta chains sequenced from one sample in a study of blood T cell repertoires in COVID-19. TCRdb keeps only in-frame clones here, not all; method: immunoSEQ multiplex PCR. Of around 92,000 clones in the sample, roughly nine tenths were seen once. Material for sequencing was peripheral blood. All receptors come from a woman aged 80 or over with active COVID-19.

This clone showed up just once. CDR3 sequence reads: CASSQSPAGRGSPLHF. DNA for the CDR3: TGCGCCAGCAGCCAATCCCCCGCAGGGAGGGGTTCACCCCTCCACTTT. The rearrangement joins TRBV4-3 to TRBJ1-6, with a tentative D call TRBD1 (5 bases). The V end lost 2 bases, the J end lost 9 bases, and 17 bases lay between the germline ends. CDR3 length: 16 amino acids. Germline lookup yields CDR1 LGHNA and CDR2 YSLEER.

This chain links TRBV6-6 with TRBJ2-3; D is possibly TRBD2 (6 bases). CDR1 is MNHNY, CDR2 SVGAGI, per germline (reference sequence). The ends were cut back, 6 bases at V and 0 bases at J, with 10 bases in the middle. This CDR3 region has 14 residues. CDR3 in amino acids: CASRLGGSTDTQYF. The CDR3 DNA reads TGTGCCAGCAGGCTGGGGGGTAGCACAGATACGCAGTATTTT.

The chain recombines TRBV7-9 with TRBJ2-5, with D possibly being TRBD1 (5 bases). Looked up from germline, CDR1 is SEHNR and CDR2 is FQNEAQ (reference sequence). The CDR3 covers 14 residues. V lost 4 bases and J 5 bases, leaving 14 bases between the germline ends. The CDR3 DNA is TGTGCCAGCAGCTCTCCAGGGATGATGGAGACCCAGTACTTC. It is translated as CASSSPGMMETQYF.

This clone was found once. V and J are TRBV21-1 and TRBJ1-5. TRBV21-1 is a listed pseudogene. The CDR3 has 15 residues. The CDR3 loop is CASSTGDGSNQPQHF. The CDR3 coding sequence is TGTGCCAGCAGCACTGGAGATGGGAGCAATCAGCCCCAGCATTTT.

CDR3 DNA: TGTGCCAGCAGCTTGAGGGTGGTAGCGTCTGATACGCAGTATTTT. Its protein product is CASSLRVVASDTQYF. The chain carries TRBV5-6 and TRBJ2-3; D possibly corresponds to TRBD2 (5 bases). This CDR3 has 15 residues. Trimming removed 1 base from V and 6 bases from J, with 15 bases in between. Germline V lookup: CDR1 SGHDT, CDR2 YYEEEE.

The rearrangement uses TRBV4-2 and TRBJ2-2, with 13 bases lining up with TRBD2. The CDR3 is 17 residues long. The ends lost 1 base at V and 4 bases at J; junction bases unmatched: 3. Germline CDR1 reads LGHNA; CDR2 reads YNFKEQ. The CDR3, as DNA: TGTGCCAGCAGCCAAGGGGGACTAGCGGGGCGCACCGGGGAGCTGTTTTTT. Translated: CASSQGGLAGRTGELFF.

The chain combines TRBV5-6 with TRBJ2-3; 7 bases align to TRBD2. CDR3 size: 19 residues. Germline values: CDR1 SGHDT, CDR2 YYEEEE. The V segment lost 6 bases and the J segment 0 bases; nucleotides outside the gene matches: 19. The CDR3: CASKTSSGGGSLSTDTQYF. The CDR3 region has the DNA TGTGCCAGCAAAACAAGTTCCGGGGGAGGGTCCCTGAGCACAGATACGCAGTATTTT.

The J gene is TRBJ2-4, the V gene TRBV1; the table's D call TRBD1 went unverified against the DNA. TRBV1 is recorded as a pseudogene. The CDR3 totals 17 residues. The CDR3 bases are TGCACCAGCAGCCAAGAGGAAGCAGGGGAGGCCAAAAACATTCAGTACTTC. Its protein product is CTSSQEEAGEAKNIQYF.

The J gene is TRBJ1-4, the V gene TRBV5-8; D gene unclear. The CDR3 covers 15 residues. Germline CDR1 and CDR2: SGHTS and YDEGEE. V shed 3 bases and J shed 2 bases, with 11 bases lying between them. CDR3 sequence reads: CASSYLRDTNEKLFF. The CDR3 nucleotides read TGTGCCAGCAGCTACCTAAGAGATACTAATGAAAAACTGTTTTTT.

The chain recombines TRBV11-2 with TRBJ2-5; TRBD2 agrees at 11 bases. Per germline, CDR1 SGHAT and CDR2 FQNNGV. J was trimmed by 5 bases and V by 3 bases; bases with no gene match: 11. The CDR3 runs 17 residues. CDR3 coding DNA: TGTGCCAGCAGCTTCAGGGGTAGCGGGAGGGCCGGGGAGACCCAGTACTTC. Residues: CASSFRGSGRAGETQYF.

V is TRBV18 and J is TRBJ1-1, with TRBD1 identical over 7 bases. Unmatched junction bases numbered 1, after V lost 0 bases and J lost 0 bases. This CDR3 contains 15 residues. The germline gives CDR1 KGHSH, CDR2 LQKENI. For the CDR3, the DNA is TGTGCCAGCTCACCACCGGGACAGATGAACACTGAAGCTTTCTTT. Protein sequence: CASSPPGQMNTEAFF.

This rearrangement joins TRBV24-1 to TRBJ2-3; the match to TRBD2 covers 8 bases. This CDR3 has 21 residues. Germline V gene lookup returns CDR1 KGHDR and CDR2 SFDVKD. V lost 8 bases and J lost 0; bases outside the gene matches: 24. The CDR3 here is CATTLCPTLAGGYTSTDTQYF. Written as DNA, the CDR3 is TGTGCCACCACCCTCTGTCCCACCCTGGCGGGAGGTTACACTAGCACAGATACGCAGTATTTT.

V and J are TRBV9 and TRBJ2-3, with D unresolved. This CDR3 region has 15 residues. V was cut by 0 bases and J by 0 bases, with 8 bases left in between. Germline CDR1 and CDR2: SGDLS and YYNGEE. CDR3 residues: CASSVGPGSTDTQYF. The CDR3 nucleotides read TGTGCCAGCAGCGTAGGGCCGGGTAGCACAGATACGCAGTATTTT.

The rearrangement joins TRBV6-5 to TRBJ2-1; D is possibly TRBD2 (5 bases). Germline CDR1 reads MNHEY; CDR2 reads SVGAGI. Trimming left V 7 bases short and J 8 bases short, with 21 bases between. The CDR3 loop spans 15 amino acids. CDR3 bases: TGTGCCAGCACCCCGTTTTTGGGCTCCGGGGATGAGCAGTTCTTC. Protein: CASTPFLGSGDEQFF.

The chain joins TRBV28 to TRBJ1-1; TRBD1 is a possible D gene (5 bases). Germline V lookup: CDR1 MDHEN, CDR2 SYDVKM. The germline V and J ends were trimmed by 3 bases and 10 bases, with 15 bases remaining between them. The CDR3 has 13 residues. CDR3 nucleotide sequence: TGTGCCAGCAGTTTTGGAGACCGGGGGGGAGCTTTCTTT. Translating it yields CASSFGDRGGAFF.

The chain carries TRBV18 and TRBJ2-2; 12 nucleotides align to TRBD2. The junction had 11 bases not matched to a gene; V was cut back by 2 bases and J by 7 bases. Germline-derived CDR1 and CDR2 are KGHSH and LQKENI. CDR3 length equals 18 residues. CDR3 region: CASSPIASGREIGGELFF. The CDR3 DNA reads TGTGCCAGCTCACCAATCGCTAGCGGGAGGGAAATCGGCGGGGAGCTGTTTTTT.